Listed below are T cell receptor beta chains from one sample, sequenced in a study of graft-versus-host responses after intestinal transplantation. These receptors' targets are unknown. The table came from immunoSEQ multiplex PCR; TCRdb's copy has only in-frame clones and leaves some out. The table shows some 80,000 clones, with under 95% occurring only once. The sequences come from unstimulated CD8+ T cells sorted from spleen or lymph node cells, collected before transplant. The receptors originated from a human donor who was the organ donor for an intestinal transplant. CDR3s include the opening cysteine and the closing phenylalanine or tryptophan. D genes are given only for firm matches. Expanded clones get a size class; other rows say once, few or many, or leave the size out.

V gene: TRBV9
J gene: TRBJ1-1
D gene: .
clone size: few
CDR3 protein: CASRAGQLSTEAFF
CDR3 DNA: TGTGCCAGCAGGGCAGGGCAATTGAGCACTGAAGCTTTCTTT

V gene: TRBV28
J gene: TRBJ1-5
D gene: .
clone size: .
CDR3 protein: CASSFLLSNQPQHF
CDR3 DNA: TGTGCCAGCAGTTTTCTCCTTAGCAATCAGCCCCAGCATTTT

V gene: TRBV16
J gene: TRBJ2-1
D gene: .
clone size: .
CDR3 protein: CASSPLWTNEQFF
CDR3 DNA: TGTGCCAGCAGCCCGCTGTGGACCAATGAGCAGTTCTTC

V gene: TRBV13
J gene: TRBJ1-2
D gene: .
clone size: .
CDR3 protein: CASLPLGPDSLGYGYTF
CDR3 DNA: TGTGCCAGCTTACCCCTCGGGCCGGACAGCCTTGGCTATGGCTACACCTTC

V gene: TRBV4-2
J gene: TRBJ2-1
D gene: TRBD2
clone size: .
CDR3 protein: CASSPIAGGSYNEQFF
CDR3 DNA: TGTGCCAGCAGCCCAATAGCGGGAGGGTCCTACAATGAGCAGTTCTTC

V gene: TRBV5-5
J gene: TRBJ1-4
D gene: TRBD1
clone size: .
CDR3 protein: CASSLGQGGEKLFF
CDR3 DNA: TGTGCCAGCAGCTTAGGACAGGGTGGTGAAAAACTGTTTTTT

V gene: TRBV19
J gene: TRBJ1-2
D gene: .
clone size: .
CDR3 protein: CASSQGNSYGYTF
CDR3 DNA: TGTGCCAGTAGTCAGGGGAATTCCTATGGCTACACCTTC

V gene: TRBV7-2
J gene: TRBJ2-3
D gene: TRBD2
clone size: .
CDR3 protein: CASSGLAGTSTDTQYF
CDR3 DNA: TGTGCCAGCAGCGGACTAGCGGGGACTAGCACAGATACGCAGTATTTT

V gene: TRBV5-1
J gene: TRBJ2-1
D gene: .
clone size: .
CDR3 protein: CASSLLGLDYNEQFF
CDR3 DNA: TGCGCCAGCAGCTTGCTGGGGCTGGACTACAATGAGCAGTTCTTC

V gene: TRBV4-1
J gene: TRBJ2-2
D gene: TRBD1
clone size: once
CDR3 protein: CASKGQSSNTGELFF
CDR3 DNA: TGCGCCAGCAAGGGACAGAGCTCCAACACCGGGGAGCTGTTTTTT